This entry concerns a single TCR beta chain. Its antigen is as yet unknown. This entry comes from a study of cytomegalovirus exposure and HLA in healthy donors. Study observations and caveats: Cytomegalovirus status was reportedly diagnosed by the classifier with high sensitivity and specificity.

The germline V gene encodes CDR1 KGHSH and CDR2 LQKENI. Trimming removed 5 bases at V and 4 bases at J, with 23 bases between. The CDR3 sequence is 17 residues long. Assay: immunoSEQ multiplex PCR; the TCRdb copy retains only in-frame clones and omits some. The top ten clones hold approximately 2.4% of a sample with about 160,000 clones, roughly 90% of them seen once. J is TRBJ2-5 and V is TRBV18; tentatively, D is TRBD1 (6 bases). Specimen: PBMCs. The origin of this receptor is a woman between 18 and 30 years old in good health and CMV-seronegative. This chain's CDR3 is CASSAYRDPIASETQYF. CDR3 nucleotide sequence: TGTGCCAGCTCAGCCTACAGGGATCCCATAGCCTCAGAGACCCAGTACTTC.